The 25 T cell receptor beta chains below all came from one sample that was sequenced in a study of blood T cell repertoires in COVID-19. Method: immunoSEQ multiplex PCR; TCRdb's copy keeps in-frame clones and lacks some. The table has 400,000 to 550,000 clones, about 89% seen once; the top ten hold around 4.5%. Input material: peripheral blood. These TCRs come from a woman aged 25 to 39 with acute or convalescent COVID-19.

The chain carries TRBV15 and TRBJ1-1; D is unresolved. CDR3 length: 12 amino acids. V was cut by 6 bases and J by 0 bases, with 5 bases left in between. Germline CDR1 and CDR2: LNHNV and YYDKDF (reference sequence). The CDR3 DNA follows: TGTGCCACCAGTACAGTGAACACTGAAGCTTTCTTT. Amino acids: CATSTVNTEAFF.

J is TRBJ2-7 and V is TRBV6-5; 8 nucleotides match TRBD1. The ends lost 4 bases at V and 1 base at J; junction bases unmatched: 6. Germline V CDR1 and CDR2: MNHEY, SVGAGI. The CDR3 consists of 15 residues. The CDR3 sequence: CASSSGQGWSYEQYF. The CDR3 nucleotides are TGTGCCAGCAGTTCCGGACAGGGTTGGTCCTACGAGCAGTACTTC.

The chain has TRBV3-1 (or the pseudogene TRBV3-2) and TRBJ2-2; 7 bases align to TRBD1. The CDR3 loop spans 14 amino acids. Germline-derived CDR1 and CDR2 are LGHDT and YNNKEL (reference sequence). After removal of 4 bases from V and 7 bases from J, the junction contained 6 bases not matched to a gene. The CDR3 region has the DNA TGTGCCAGCAGCCGTGGACAGGCCAGCGGGGAGCTGTTTTTT. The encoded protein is CASSRGQASGELFF.

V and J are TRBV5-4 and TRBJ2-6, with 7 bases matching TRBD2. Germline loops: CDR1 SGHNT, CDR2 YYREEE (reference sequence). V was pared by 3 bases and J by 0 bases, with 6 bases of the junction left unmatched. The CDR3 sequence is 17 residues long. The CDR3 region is CASSWGGRSSGANVLTF. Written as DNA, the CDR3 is TGTGCCAGCAGCTGGGGAGGGCGGTCCTCTGGGGCCAACGTCCTGACTTTC. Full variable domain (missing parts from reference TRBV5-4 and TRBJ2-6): ETGVTQSPTHLIKTRGQQVTLRCSSQSGHNTVSWYQQALGQGPQFIFQYYREEENGRGNFPPRFSGLQFPNYSSELNVNALELDDSALYLCASSWGGRSSGANVLTFGAGSRLTVL.

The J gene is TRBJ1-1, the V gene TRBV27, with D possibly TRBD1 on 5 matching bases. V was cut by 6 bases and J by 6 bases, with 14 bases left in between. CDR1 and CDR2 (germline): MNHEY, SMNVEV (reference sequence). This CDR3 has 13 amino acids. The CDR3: CASSSGSGAEAFF. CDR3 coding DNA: TGTGCCAGCAGCTCAGGGTCGGGTGCTGAAGCTTTCTTT.

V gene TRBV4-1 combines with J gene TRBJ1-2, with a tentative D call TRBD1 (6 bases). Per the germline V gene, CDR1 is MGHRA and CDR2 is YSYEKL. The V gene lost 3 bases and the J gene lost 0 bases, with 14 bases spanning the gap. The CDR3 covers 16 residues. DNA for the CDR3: TGCGCCAGCAGCCAGGCGGGGGCCGGCCCTAACTATGGCTACACCTTC. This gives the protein CASSQAGAGPNYGYTF.

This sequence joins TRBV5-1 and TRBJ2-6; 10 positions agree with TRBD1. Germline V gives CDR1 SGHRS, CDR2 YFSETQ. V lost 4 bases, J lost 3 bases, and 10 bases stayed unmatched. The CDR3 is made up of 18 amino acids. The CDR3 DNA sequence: TGCGCCAGCAGCGCCACCGGGACAGGGGCGGATGGGGCCAACGTCCTGACTTTC. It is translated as CASSATGTGADGANVLTF.

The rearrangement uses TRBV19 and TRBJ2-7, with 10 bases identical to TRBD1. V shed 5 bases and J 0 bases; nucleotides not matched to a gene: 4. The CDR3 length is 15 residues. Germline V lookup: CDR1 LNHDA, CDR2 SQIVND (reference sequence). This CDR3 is CASSSGQGGSYEQYF. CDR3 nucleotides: TGTGCCAGTAGTTCCGGACAGGGGGGCTCCTACGAGCAGTACTTC.

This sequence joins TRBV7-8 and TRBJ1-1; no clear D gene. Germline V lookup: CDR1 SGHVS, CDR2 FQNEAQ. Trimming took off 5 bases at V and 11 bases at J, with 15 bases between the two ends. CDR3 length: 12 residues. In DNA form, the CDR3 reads TGTGCCAGCAGCGCACCTAGAGTTGTGGCTTTCTTT. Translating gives CASSAPRVVAFF.

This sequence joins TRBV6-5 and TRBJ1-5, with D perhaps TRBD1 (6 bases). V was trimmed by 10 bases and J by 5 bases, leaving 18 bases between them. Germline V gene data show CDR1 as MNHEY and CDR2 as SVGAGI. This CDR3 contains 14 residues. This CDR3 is CATEVGTGYQPQHF. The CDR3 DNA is TGTGCCACCGAGGTGGGTACAGGGTATCAGCCCCAGCATTTT.

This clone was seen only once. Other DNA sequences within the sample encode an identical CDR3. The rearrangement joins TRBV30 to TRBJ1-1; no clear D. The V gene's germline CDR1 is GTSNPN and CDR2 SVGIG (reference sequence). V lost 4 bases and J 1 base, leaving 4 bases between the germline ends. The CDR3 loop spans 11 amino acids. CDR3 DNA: TGTGCCTGGACCAGGAACACTGAAGCTTTCTTT. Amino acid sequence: CAWTRNTEAFF.

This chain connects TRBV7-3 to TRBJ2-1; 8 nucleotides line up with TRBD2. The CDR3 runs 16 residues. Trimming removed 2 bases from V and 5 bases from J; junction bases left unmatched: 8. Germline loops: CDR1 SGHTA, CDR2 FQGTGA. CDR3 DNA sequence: TGTGCCAGCAGCTTAGAGCGAGCGGGGGTACACAATGAGCAGTTCTTC. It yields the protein CASSLERAGVHNEQFF.

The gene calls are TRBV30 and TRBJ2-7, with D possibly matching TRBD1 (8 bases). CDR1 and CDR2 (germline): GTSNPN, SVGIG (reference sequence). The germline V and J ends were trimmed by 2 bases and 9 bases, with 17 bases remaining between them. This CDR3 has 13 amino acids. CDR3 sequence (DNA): TGTGCCTGGAGTTGGGACAGGAGGGGGGGGCAGTACTTC. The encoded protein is CAWSWDRRGGQYF.

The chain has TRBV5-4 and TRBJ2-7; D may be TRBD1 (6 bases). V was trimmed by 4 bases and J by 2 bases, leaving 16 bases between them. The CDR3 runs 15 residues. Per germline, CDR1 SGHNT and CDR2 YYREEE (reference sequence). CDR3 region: CASSRSTGMPYEQYF. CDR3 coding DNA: TGTGCCAGCAGCCGATCAACAGGGATGCCCTACGAGCAGTACTTC.

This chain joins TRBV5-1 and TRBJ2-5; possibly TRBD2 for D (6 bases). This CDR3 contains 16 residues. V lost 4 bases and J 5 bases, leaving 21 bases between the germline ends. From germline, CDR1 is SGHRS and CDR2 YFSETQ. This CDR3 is CASSPGTGTAVETQYF. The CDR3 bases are TGCGCCAGCAGCCCCGGAACCGGGACTGCGGTGGAGACCCAGTACTTC.

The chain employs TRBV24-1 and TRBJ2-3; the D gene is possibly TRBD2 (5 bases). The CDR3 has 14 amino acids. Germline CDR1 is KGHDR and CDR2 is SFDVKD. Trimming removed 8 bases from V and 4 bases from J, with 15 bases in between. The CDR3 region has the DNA TGTGCCACCAACACGGACCGAGCGGCAGATACGCAGTATTTT. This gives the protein CATNTDRAADTQYF.

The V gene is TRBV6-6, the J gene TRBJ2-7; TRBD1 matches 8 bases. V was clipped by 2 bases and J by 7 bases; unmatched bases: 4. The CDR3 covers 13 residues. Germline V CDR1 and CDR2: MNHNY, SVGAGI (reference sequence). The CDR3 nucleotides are TGTGCCAGCAGTTACGCGAACAGGGGGGAGCAGTACTTC. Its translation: CASSYANRGEQYF.

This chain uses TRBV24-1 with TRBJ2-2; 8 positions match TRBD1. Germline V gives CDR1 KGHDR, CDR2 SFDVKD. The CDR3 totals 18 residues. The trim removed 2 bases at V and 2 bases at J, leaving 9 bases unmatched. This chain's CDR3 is CATSDSQVDRANTGELFF. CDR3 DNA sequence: TGTGCCACCAGTGATTCCCAGGTGGACAGGGCTAACACCGGGGAGCTGTTTTTT.

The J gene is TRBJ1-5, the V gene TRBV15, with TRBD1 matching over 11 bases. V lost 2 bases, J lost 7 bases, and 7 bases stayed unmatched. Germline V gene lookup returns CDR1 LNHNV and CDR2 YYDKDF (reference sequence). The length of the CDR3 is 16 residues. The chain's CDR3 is CATSRRGQGEAQPQHF. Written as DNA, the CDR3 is TGTGCCACCAGCAGAAGGGGACAGGGGGAAGCGCAGCCCCAGCATTTT. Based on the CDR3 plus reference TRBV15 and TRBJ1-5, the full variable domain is DAMVIQNPRYQVTQFGKPVTLSCSQTLNHNVMYWYQQKSSQAPKLLFHYYDKDFNNEADTPDNFQSRRPNTSFCFLDIRSPGLGDTAMYLCATSRRGQGEAQPQHFGDGTRLSIL.

This CDR3 is CASKKTGARTYNEQFF. As DNA, the CDR3 is TGTGCCAGTAAAAAGACAGGCGCAAGGACCTACAATGAGCAGTTCTTC. The rearrangement links TRBV19 to TRBJ2-1, with D maybe TRBD1 (6 bases). The CDR3 loop spans 16 amino acids. Trimming cost V 7 bases and J 2 bases, with 18 bases left between them. From germline, CDR1 is LNHDA and CDR2 SQIVND (reference sequence).

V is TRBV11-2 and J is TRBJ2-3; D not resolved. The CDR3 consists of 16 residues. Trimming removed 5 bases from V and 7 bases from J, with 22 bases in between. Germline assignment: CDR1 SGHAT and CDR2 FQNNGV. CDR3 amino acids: CASSPTTPTPLNTQYF. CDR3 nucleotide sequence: TGTGCCAGCAGCCCAACCACACCAACCCCTTTGAATACGCAGTATTTT. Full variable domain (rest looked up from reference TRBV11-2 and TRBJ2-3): EAGVAQSPRYKIIEKRQSVAFWCNPISGHATLYWYQQILGQGPKLLIQFQNNGVVDDSQLPKDRFSAERLKGVDSTLKIQPAKLEDSAVYLCASSPTTPTPLNTQYFGPGTRLTVL.

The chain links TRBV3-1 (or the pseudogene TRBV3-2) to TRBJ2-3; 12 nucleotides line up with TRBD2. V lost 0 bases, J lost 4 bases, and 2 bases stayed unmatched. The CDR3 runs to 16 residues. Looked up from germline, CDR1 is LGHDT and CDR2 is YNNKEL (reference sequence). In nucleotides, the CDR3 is TGTGCCAGCAGCCAAGAACTAGCGGGGGGTGCAGATACGCAGTATTTT. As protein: CASSQELAGGADTQYF.

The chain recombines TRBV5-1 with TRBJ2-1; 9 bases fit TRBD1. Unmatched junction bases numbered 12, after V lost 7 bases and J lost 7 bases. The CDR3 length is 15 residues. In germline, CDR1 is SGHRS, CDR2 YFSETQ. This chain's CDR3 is CASVPLQGALNEQFF. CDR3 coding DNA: TGCGCCAGCGTCCCGTTACAGGGGGCATTGAATGAGCAGTTCTTC.

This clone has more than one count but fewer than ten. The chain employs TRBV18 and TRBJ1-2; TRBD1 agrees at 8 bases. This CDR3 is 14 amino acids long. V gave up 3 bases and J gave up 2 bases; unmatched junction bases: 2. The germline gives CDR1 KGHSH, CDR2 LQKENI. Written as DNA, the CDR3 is TGTGCCAGCTCACCCCCAGGGGGCAACTATGGCTACACCTTC. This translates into CASSPPGGNYGYTF.

The CDR3 protein is CASSVLGEEAFF. Written as DNA, the CDR3 is TGCGCCAGCAGCGTACTTGGGGAGGAAGCTTTCTTT. The chain joins TRBV5-1 to TRBJ1-1; D is undetermined. Germline V CDR1 and CDR2: SGHRS, YFSETQ. The V gene lost 4 bases and the J gene lost 8 bases, with 12 bases spanning the gap. The CDR3 spans 12 residues.